These 5 T cell receptor beta chains were all obtained from the same sample, sequenced in a study of beta chain features in type 1 diabetes (dated by TCRdb to 2017 to 2018). Points the paper makes about the study in general: In all four CD4+ subsets, TCRB CDR3 length was moderately but significantly shorter in type 1 diabetes patients.

Library creation used the immunoSEQ multiplex PCR assay. The High Capacity cDNA Reverse Transcription Kit was used to reverse transcribe all of the isolated RNA, meaning that expressed TCRB transcripts were what got sequenced. Here the immuneACCESS table is served through TCRdb, limited to in-frame sequences with V and J called. Missing clones are a known gap in these copies; in checked studies unresolved V genes cover under half, and the rest lacks a known reason. This sample comprises roughly 260,000 clones, roughly 21% of them detected only once. The top ten clones comprise around 0.029% of the sample. These receptors lack a known antigen. The specimen sequenced was naive CD4+ T cells from blood. The cell subset or site label on this specimen signifies: true naive CD4+ T cells. The source is a woman aged 40-49 years with type 1 diabetes.

In this sample, this clone turned up a few times. The V and J genes are TRBV7-2 and TRBJ2-5, with a tentative D call TRBD2 (6 bases). Trimming left V 1 base short and J 7 bases short, with 13 bases between. The CDR3 is made up of 14 amino acids. Per the germline V gene, CDR1 is SGHTA and CDR2 is FQGNSA. The CDR3 bases are TGTGCCAGCAGCTTAGTCGGGGCCGGGGGGACCCAGTACTTC. The encoded protein is CASSLVGAGGTQYF.

The rearrangement links TRBV4-1 to TRBJ1-2; D possibly corresponds to TRBD1 (6 bases). V gave up 2 bases and J gave up 1 base, with 14 bases separating them. Germline values: CDR1 MGHRA, CDR2 YSYEKL. This CDR3 has 16 amino acids. Written as DNA, the CDR3 is TGCGCCAGCAGCCAACCAGGGGCAGTCATTAACTATGGCTACACCTTC. It translates to CASSQPGAVINYGYTF.

The rearrangement uses TRBV28 and TRBJ2-4, with D possibly matching TRBD1 (6 bases). Germline V gives CDR1 MDHEN, CDR2 SYDVKM. Trimming cost V 2 bases and J 7 bases, with 9 bases left between them. The length of the CDR3 is 13 residues. CDR3 DNA sequence: TGTGCCAGCAGTTTACCTACAGGGAACATTCAGTACTTC. It translates to CASSLPTGNIQYF.

The chain has TRBV28 and TRBJ2-7, with 10 nucleotides matching TRBD2. The CDR3 is 16 residues long. The V and J ends lost 1 base and 1 base, in that order; junction bases with no gene match: 4. The V gene's germline CDR1 is MDHEN and CDR2 SYDVKM. CDR3 coding DNA: TGTGCCAGCAGTTTATTTGGGACTAGCGCTTCCTACGAGCAGTACTTC. Its translation is CASSLFGTSASYEQYF.

This clone was found a few times. Different DNA sequences within this sample yield the same CDR3. The chain has TRBV9 and TRBJ2-3; D remains ambiguous. Trimming shortened V by 0 bases and J by 5 bases, and 7 bases separated the two germline ends. The CDR3 sequence is 13 residues long. Germline CDR1 reads SGDLS; CDR2 reads YYNGEE. The DNA for the CDR3 is TGTGCCAGCAGCGTAGCTACGGGAGATACGCAGTATTTT. Translation: CASSVATGDTQYF. The entire variable domain, with the rest obtained from reference TRBV9 and TRBJ2-3, is as follows: DSGVTQTPKHLITATGQRVTLRCSPRSGDLSVYWYQQSLDQGLQFLIQYYNGEERAKGNILERFSAQQFPDLHSELNLSSLELGDSALYFCASSVATGDTQYFGPGTRLTVL.